What follows are 17 T cell receptor beta chains derived from one specimen sequenced in a study of CD8 T cells in ankylosing spondylitis. One entry per CDR3 protein results from TCRdb running MiXCR on the 5' RACE reads. The table shows roughly 150,000 distinct CDR3 sequences, with roughly 31% occurring only once. The material sequenced was synovial fluid, either unsorted or a sorted T cell fraction (not recorded which). These receptors all come from a male donor with ankylosing spondylitis.

This clonotype was seen a few times. This chain joins TRBV11-2 and TRBJ2-5, with TRBD2 identical over 14 bases. This CDR3 is built from 19 residues. In germline, CDR1 is SGHAT, CDR2 FQNNGV. Trimming at V came to 2 bases and at J to 4 bases, leaving 12 bases not matched to a gene. The CDR3 reads CASSLQPPRLAGGAETQYF. CDR3 bases: TGTGCCAGCAGCTTACAGCCCCCCAGACTAGCGGGAGGGGCAGAGACCCAGTACTTC.

In its sample, this clonotype is medium-sized. The chain has TRBV20-1 and TRBJ2-3, with unresolved D. This CDR3 has 12 residues. V was clipped by 3 bases and J by 3 bases, with 7 bases between them. Germline V gives CDR1 DFQATT, CDR2 SNEGSKA (reference sequence). In nucleotides, the CDR3 is TGCAGTGCTAGTCCGATGACAGATACGCAGTATTTT. Encoded protein: CSASPMTDTQYF.

The chain uses TRBV20-1 and TRBJ1-1; 10 bases line up with TRBD1. CDR1 DFQATT and CDR2 SNEGSKA come from the germline V gene (reference sequence). The J segment lost 7 bases and the V segment lost 6 bases, leaving 5 bases of the junction unmatched. The CDR3 consists of 12 residues. CDR3 nucleotides: TGCAGTGCCCGACAGGGGGCGGTTGAAGCTTTCTTT. It translates to CSARQGAVEAFF.

As DNA, the CDR3 is TGTGCCAGCAGCGTAGGAGGTCGCTCCTACAATGAGCAGTTCTTC. This gives the protein CASSVGGRSYNEQFF. V and J are TRBV9 and TRBJ2-1; D is uncertain. Germline values: CDR1 SGDLS, CDR2 YYNGEE. V gave up 0 bases and J gave up 0 bases, with 7 bases separating them. The CDR3 has 15 amino acids.

There are a few counts of this clonotype. The V call is TRBV30, the J call TRBJ2-1; D unclear. The V gene's germline CDR1 is GTSNPN and CDR2 SVGIG (reference sequence). Deletions cut 0 bases from V and 7 bases from J, with 7 bases between. The CDR3 length is 12 residues. Here the CDR3 DNA reads TGTGCCTGGAGTGTAACCCTAAATGAGCAGTTCTTC. It translates to CAWSVTLNEQFF.

The chain employs TRBV5-1 and TRBJ1-1; 10 bases agree with TRBD1. The V and J ends lost 4 bases and 3 bases, in that order; junction bases with no gene match: 3. Germline V gene data show CDR1 as SGHRS and CDR2 as YFSETQ. The CDR3 sequence is 14 residues long. In DNA, the CDR3 is TGCGCCAGCAGCATGGGACAGGGGTACACTGAAGCTTTCTTT. Amino acid sequence: CASSMGQGYTEAFF. Together with reference TRBV5-1 and TRBJ1-1, the CDR3 gives the full variable domain: KAGVTQTPRYLIKTRGQQVTLSCSPISGHRSVSWYQQTPGQGLQFLFEYFSETQRNKGNFPGRFSGRQFSNSRSEMNVSTLELGDSALYLCASSMGQGYTEAFFGQGTRLTVV.

The genes are TRBV6-5 and TRBJ2-3; TRBD2 agrees at 7 bases. CDR1 is MNHEY and CDR2 is SVGAGI in the germline V gene. The CDR3 is 17 residues long. Trimming removed 7 bases from V and 4 bases from J; junction bases left unmatched: 17. For the CDR3, the DNA is TGTGCCAGCAAGTTTGTGGCGGGAGATGTCCCACCAGATACGCAGTATTTT. It translates to CASKFVAGDVPPDTQYF.

This clonotype was observed a few times. The genes are TRBV4-3 and TRBJ2-3; 11 nucleotides agree with TRBD2. Trimming removed 1 base from V and 0 bases from J; junction bases left unmatched: 0. Germline V gives CDR1 LGHNA, CDR2 YSLEER. The CDR3 covers 16 residues. For the CDR3, the DNA is TGCGCCAGCAGCCAAGGACTAGCGGGAAGCACAGATACGCAGTATTTT. It codes for CASSQGLAGSTDTQYF.

This clonotype occurred a few times. The chain is built from TRBV7-2 and TRBJ1-1; D ambiguous. The length of the CDR3 is 15 residues. Trimming took 1 base from V and 4 from J, leaving 13 bases between them. CDR1 is SGHTA and CDR2 is FQGNSA in the germline V gene. The CDR3 region is CASSLGGLRGTEAFF. The CDR3 DNA is TGTGCCAGCAGCTTAGGTGGACTCCGAGGCACTGAAGCTTTCTTT.

This clonotype was recorded only once. The V gene is TRBV10-3, the J gene TRBJ1-1; D possibly corresponds to TRBD1 (6 bases). Germline CDR1 reads ENHRY; CDR2 reads SYGVKD. CDR3 size: 14 residues. V was trimmed by 8 bases and J by 4 bases, leaving 17 bases between them. CDR3 region: CAIWGAGRGTEAFF. The CDR3 coding sequence is TGTGCCATCTGGGGGGCAGGGCGGGGCACTGAAGCTTTCTTT.

The V call is TRBV6-1, the J call TRBJ1-5; unclear D gene. Germline V CDR1 and CDR2: MNHNS, SASEGT. The V gene lost 5 bases and the J gene lost 3 bases, with 11 bases spanning the gap. The CDR3 sequence is 14 residues long. CDR3 nucleotide sequence: TGTGCCAGCAGTCCACTTCATCTCAATCAGCCCCAGCATTTT. Its translation: CASSPLHLNQPQHF.

The table lists this clonotype with a few counts. The chain is built from TRBV9 and TRBJ2-5, with 12 bases matching TRBD2. CDR1 SGDLS and CDR2 YYNGEE come from the germline V gene. The trim removed 4 bases at V and 5 bases at J, leaving 9 bases unmatched. CDR3 size: 16 residues. CDR3 amino acids: CASSPLTSGRIETQYF. The CDR3 nucleotides are TGTGCCAGCAGCCCTCTGACTAGCGGGAGAATCGAGACCCAGTACTTC.

The chain joins TRBV12-3 or TRBV12-4 to TRBJ2-5, with 9 bases that match TRBD2. V gave up 6 bases and J gave up 3 bases; unmatched junction bases: 8. The CDR3 extends over 15 amino acids. The CDR3 protein is CASSPRTSAKETQYF. The CDR3 coding sequence is TGTGCCAGCAGCCCGAGGACTAGCGCAAAAGAGACCCAGTACTTC.

The chain employs TRBV20-1 and TRBJ1-1; D might be TRBD1 (6 bases). Germline V gene data show CDR1 as DFQATT and CDR2 as SNEGSKA (reference sequence). This CDR3 comprises 15 residues. V was shortened by 3 bases and J by 1 base, with 15 bases between the two germline ends. The CDR3 loop is CSARESDRKNTEAFF. For the CDR3, the DNA is TGCAGTGCTAGGGAATCCGACAGGAAGAACACTGAAGCTTTCTTT.

Here the CDR3 reads CASSGGYNEQFF. In nucleotides, the CDR3 is TGTGCCAGCAGTGGGGGGTACAATGAGCAGTTCTTC. The gene calls are TRBV6-2 or TRBV6-3 and TRBJ2-1, with D perhaps matching TRBD2 (6 bases). The CDR3 is 12 amino acids. Germline assignment: CDR1 MNHEY and CDR2 SVGEGT. The V and J ends lost 5 bases and 4 bases respectively, with 6 bases between them.

The J gene is TRBJ2-1, the V gene TRBV7-3, with 11 bases that match TRBD2. CDR1 SGHTA and CDR2 FQGTGA come from the germline V gene. Trimming at V came to 2 bases and at J to 6 bases, leaving 9 bases not matched to a gene. CDR3 length: 17 amino acids. The DNA of the CDR3 is TGTGCCAGCAGCTTACTGCCGCTAGCGGGAGGACCCAATGAGCAGTTCTTC. This gives the protein CASSLLPLAGGPNEQFF.

The gene calls are TRBV20-1 and TRBJ2-3, with 10 bases lining up with TRBD2. Per the germline V gene, CDR1 is DFQATT and CDR2 is SNEGSKA (reference sequence). There are 17 residues in the CDR3. The ends lost 6 bases at V and 2 bases at J; junction bases unmatched: 14. The DNA of the CDR3 is TGCAGTGCGGAGGGGGTGCTAGCGGGGGTTTCCACAGATACGCAGTATTTT. Protein product: CSAEGVLAGVSTDTQYF.